This TCR beta chain was captured by sequencing in a study of early T cells in non-severe SARS-CoV-2 infection. Study-wide findings and caveats: Comparison of clonotypes with VDJdb favored anti-spike CD8 responses while missing private and CD4 specificities.

A single record per CDR3 protein comes from TCRdb applying MiXCR to the 5' RACE reads. Among 65,000 to 75,000 distinct CDR3 sequences listed, roughly 4.9% were seen once. The junction had 6 bases not matched to a gene; V was cut back by 5 bases and J by 4 bases. Germline CDR1 is WNHNN and CDR2 is SYGVQD (reference sequence). The CDR3 is 15 amino acids. In this sample, this clonotype turned up many times. Its specificity is not known. V gene TRBV10-1 combines with J gene TRBJ2-3; 10 nucleotides agree with TRBD1. The sample in question was whole blood, obtained at baseline. The source is an adult who was a healthcare worker with PCR-confirmed SARS-CoV-2 infection or an uninfected control (not recorded which). The donor label of this sample is uncertain. The CDR3 coding sequence is TGCGCCAGCAGTCCCGGGACAGGGGACGCAGATACGCAGTATTTT. Translation gives CASSPGTGDADTQYF.